One sample yielded the 23 T cell receptor beta chains listed below, sequenced in a study of cytomegalovirus exposure and HLA in healthy donors. A multiplex PCR was run with 60 Vbeta primers and 13 Jbeta primers. The method was immunoSEQ multiplex PCR; TCRdb's version includes in-frame clones alone and lacks a portion of them. The table has under 200,000 clones, around four fifths seen once; the top ten hold under 1.5%. What was sequenced was PBMCs. Receptors were obtained from a woman aged 25-40 years in good health and CMV-seronegative.

This clone showed up just a few times. The chain links TRBV19 to TRBJ2-1, with 13 bases matching TRBD2. The CDR3 has 15 residues. Germline loops: CDR1 LNHDA, CDR2 SQIVND (reference sequence). The junction had 2 bases not matched to a gene; V was cut back by 2 bases and J by 7 bases. CDR3 nucleotides: TGTGCCAGTAGTATACCGACTAGCGGGGGGAATGAGCAGTTCTTC. Translation gives CASSIPTSGGNEQFF.

V gene TRBV5-1 combines with J gene TRBJ2-2; 9 bases match TRBD2. CDR3 size: 15 residues. Trimming removed 5 bases from V and 6 bases from J; junction bases left unmatched: 8. Germline V gene data show CDR1 as SGHRS and CDR2 as YFSETQ. CDR3: CASREIAGASGELFF. CDR3 sequence (DNA): TGCGCCAGCAGAGAGATAGCGGGGGCCTCCGGGGAGCTGTTTTTT.

The rearrangement joins TRBV27 to TRBJ1-1; TRBD1 is a possible D gene (5 bases). CDR3 length: 16 amino acids. CDR1 and CDR2 from the germline V gene are MNHEY and SMNVEV (reference sequence). V lost 4 bases, J lost 0 bases, and 15 bases lay in between. CDR3 coding DNA: TGTGCCAGCAGTTCCCCGGCGGGGGGTATGAACACTGAAGCTTTCTTT. Translating gives CASSSPAGGMNTEAFF.

In regard to this clone: Other DNA sequences in the same sample also yield this CDR3. The rearrangement links TRBV6-5 to TRBJ1-1; a possible D gene is TRBD1 (5 bases). From germline, CDR1 is MNHEY and CDR2 SVGAGI. This CDR3 is built from 13 residues. Deletions cut 0 bases from V and 6 bases from J, with 8 bases between. The CDR3: CASSYSGGSEAFF. The CDR3 bases are TGTGCCAGCAGTTACTCGGGGGGATCTGAAGCTTTCTTT.

V gene TRBV19 combines with J gene TRBJ1-5; D is undetermined. Germline lookup yields CDR1 LNHDA and CDR2 SQIVND (reference sequence). This CDR3 region has 13 residues. Trimming pared 7 bases from V and 9 bases from J, leaving 16 bases between. This chain's CDR3 is CASKLTGISPQHF. The CDR3 DNA is TGTGCCAGTAAACTGACGGGGATCTCGCCCCAGCATTTT.

V gene TRBV23-1 combines with J gene TRBJ1-5, with 8 bases identical to TRBD1. TRBV23-1 is marked as an open reading frame, function uncertain. The junction had 14 bases not matched to a gene; V was cut back by 4 bases and J by 3 bases. The CDR3 sequence is 18 residues long. The CDR3 sequence is CASSRVAGGARNNQPQHF. For the CDR3, the DNA is TGCGCCAGCAGTCGGGTGGCAGGGGGCGCGAGGAACAATCAGCCCCAGCATTTT.

This clone was seen only a few times. V gene TRBV5-6 combines with J gene TRBJ2-7, with 7 bases lining up with TRBD1. The junction had 15 bases not matched to a gene; V was cut back by 5 bases and J by 4 bases. Germline V gene data show CDR1 as SGHDT and CDR2 as YYEEEE. The CDR3 covers 16 residues. The CDR3 DNA reads TGTGCCAGCAGGGTTCTCCGGGACAGAAGGGATTACGAGCAGTACTTC. This sequence encodes CASRVLRDRRDYEQYF. Using reference TRBV5-6 and TRBJ2-7 for the parts outside the CDR3, the full variable domain is DAGVTQSPTHLIKTRGQQVTLRCSPKSGHDTVSWYQQALGQGPQFIFQYYEEEERQRGNFPDRFSGHQFPNYSSELNVNALLLGDSALYLCASRVLRDRRDYEQYFGPGTRLTVT.

V gene TRBV18 combines with J gene TRBJ2-7, with TRBD1 identical over 7 bases. CDR3 length: 14 amino acids. The ends lost 6 bases at V and 3 bases at J; junction bases unmatched: 8. Germline values: CDR1 KGHSH, CDR2 LQKENI. This CDR3 reads CASSLNRGSYEQYF. CDR3 bases: TGTGCCAGCTCGCTTAACAGGGGTAGCTACGAGCAGTACTTC.

V usage is TRBV18 and J usage is TRBJ1-5; D is unclear. V lost 6 bases and J lost 5, with 8 bases in between. The CDR3 is made up of 12 amino acids. Germline CDR1 is KGHSH and CDR2 is LQKENI. In DNA, the CDR3 is TGTGCCAGCTCCACGGGAGATCAGCCCCAGCATTTT. Its translation: CASSTGDQPQHF.

V is TRBV19 and J is TRBJ2-7; 9 nucleotides align to TRBD1. The CDR3 spans 13 residues. Germline V gene sequence: CDR1 LNHDA, CDR2 SQIVND (reference sequence). The junction had 8 bases not matched to a gene; V was cut back by 5 bases and J by 9 bases. Here the CDR3 DNA reads TGTGCCAGTAGTCCCCAGACAGGGGGTGTGCAGTACTTC. This sequence encodes CASSPQTGGVQYF.

In this sample, this clone turned up a few times. Other DNA sequences in the sample encode the same CDR3. This sequence joins TRBV5-1 and TRBJ2-3; D is perhaps TRBD2 (5 bases). V lost 0 bases and J 6 bases, leaving 8 bases between the germline ends. This CDR3 is built from 13 residues. CDR1 and CDR2 (germline): SGHRS, YFSETQ. The CDR3 DNA reads as TGCGCCAGCAGCTTGGTCGGCGGGGATACGCAGTATTTT. It encodes CASSLVGGDTQYF. Drawing the rest from reference TRBV5-1 and TRBJ2-3, the complete variable domain is KAGVTQTPRYLIKTRGQQVTLSCSPISGHRSVSWYQQTPGQGLQFLFEYFSETQRNKGNFPGRFSGRQFSNSRSEMNVSTLELGDSALYLCASSLVGGDTQYFGPGTRLTVL.

V usage is TRBV30 and J usage is TRBJ2-2; no reliable D call. Germline CDR1 reads GTSNPN; CDR2 reads SVGIG (reference sequence). CDR3 length equals 16 residues. The V and J ends lost 3 bases and 5 bases respectively, with 19 bases between them. CDR3 region: CAWRGLAPRYTGELFF. The CDR3 DNA sequence: TGTGCCTGGAGGGGCCTGGCTCCTCGCTATACCGGGGAGCTGTTTTTT. Full variable domain (outside the CDR3, taken from reference TRBV30 and TRBJ2-2): SQTIHQWPATLVQPVGSPLSLECTVEGTSNPNLYWYRQAAGRGLQLLFYSVGIGQISSEVPQNLSASRPQDRQFILSSKKLLLSDSGFYLCAWRGLAPRYTGELFFGEGSRLTVL.

This clone was seen only a few times. This chain connects TRBV5-6 to TRBJ2-1, with a weak D call TRBD2 (6 bases). Germline V gene sequence: CDR1 SGHDT, CDR2 YYEEEE. This CDR3 comprises 12 residues. V gave up 3 bases and J gave up 9 bases, with 10 bases separating them. The CDR3 reads CASSSGLPEQFF. CDR3 nucleotide sequence: TGTGCCAGCAGCTCCGGACTACCTGAGCAGTTCTTC. Full variable domain (rest looked up from reference TRBV5-6 and TRBJ2-1): DAGVTQSPTHLIKTRGQQVTLRCSPKSGHDTVSWYQQALGQGPQFIFQYYEEEERQRGNFPDRFSGHQFPNYSSELNVNALLLGDSALYLCASSSGLPEQFFGPGTRLTVL.

This rearrangement joins TRBV6-6 to TRBJ1-5; TRBD1 might be the D (5 bases). V was trimmed by 8 bases and J by 7 bases, leaving 21 bases between them. The CDR3 extends over 15 amino acids. Per germline, CDR1 MNHNY and CDR2 SVGAGI (reference sequence). CDR3: CASGGSTGVGQPQHF. DNA for the CDR3: TGTGCCAGCGGTGGAAGTACGGGGGTGGGCCAGCCCCAGCATTTT.

The chain carries TRBV29-1 and TRBJ1-2; TRBD1 aligns across 9 bases. Germline V gene sequence: CDR1 SQVTM, CDR2 ANQGSEA. The CDR3 has 13 amino acids. With 6 bases clipped from V and 2 bases from J, the junction kept 4 bases outside the gene matches. This CDR3 reads CSVWTGDNYGYTF. In DNA form, the CDR3 reads TGCAGCGTATGGACAGGGGACAACTATGGCTACACCTTC.

The V gene is TRBV6-1, the J gene TRBJ1-4; D not certain. Trimming stripped 5 bases from V and 3 bases from J, with 13 bases between. The CDR3 extends over 15 amino acids. The germline CDR1 and CDR2 sequences are MNHNS and SASEGT. The DNA for the CDR3 is TGTGCCAGCAGTTTCTGGGGAGCGGCTAATGAAAAACTGTTTTTT. Translation gives CASSFWGAANEKLFF.

This clone was seen once. The rearrangement links TRBV18 to TRBJ1-1, with D unresolved. There are 12 residues in the CDR3. The ends were cut back, 6 bases at V and 5 bases at J, with 10 bases in the middle. Germline loops: CDR1 KGHSH, CDR2 LQKENI. The CDR3 is CASSDRTTEAFF. As DNA, the CDR3 is TGTGCCAGCTCCGATAGGACTACTGAAGCTTTCTTT. The whole variable domain, remainder taken from reference TRBV18 and TRBJ1-1, is NAGVMQNPRHLVRRRGQEARLRCSPMKGHSHVYWYRQLPEEGLKFMVYLQKENIIDESGMPKERFSAEFPKEGPSILRIQQVVRGDSAAYFCASSDRTTEAFFGQGTRLTVV.

DNA of the CDR3: TGTGCCAGCAGCAAGTGGGAGCGGGGGGGCGGGACCTACGAGCAGTACTTC. Translation gives CASSKWERGGGTYEQYF. This chain links TRBV21-1 with TRBJ2-7; the DNA was not used to check the table's D call, TRBD2. TRBV21-1 is given as a pseudogene. The CDR3 runs to 17 residues.

The V and J genes are TRBV2 and TRBJ1-1; no clear D. Trimming stripped 3 bases from V and 6 bases from J, with 17 bases between. Germline V gene data show CDR1 as SNHLY and CDR2 as FYNNEI. This CDR3 is 15 amino acids long. The CDR3 nucleotides read TGTGCCAGCAGTGAGAGGGTCCAGGTGTACGCTGAAGCTTTCTTT. Residues: CASSERVQVYAEAFF.

J is TRBJ1-5 and V is TRBV19; TRBD1 matches at 9 bases. The ends lost 6 bases at V and 0 bases at J; junction bases unmatched: 12. Germline V gives CDR1 LNHDA, CDR2 SQIVND (reference sequence). This CDR3 has 18 residues. The CDR3 loop reads CASRGGTGNNLSNQPQHF. The CDR3 DNA reads TGTGCCAGTAGGGGCGGGACAGGGAACAACCTTAGCAATCAGCCCCAGCATTTT.

This clone was seen more than once but under ten times. The chain has TRBV29-1 and TRBJ1-5; maybe TRBD1 (5 bases). Germline CDR1 SQVTM, CDR2 ANQGSEA. This CDR3 region has 13 residues. V lost 3 bases and J lost 6, with 12 bases in between. Here the CDR3 reads CSVDYGGGQPQHF. CDR3 nucleotide sequence: TGCAGCGTTGATTACGGCGGGGGTCAGCCCCAGCATTTT.

V and J are TRBV6-5 and TRBJ2-7; weak D call: TRBD2 (5 bases). Looked up from germline, CDR1 is MNHEY and CDR2 is SVGAGI. The CDR3 extends over 14 amino acids. Trimming pared 6 bases from V and 6 bases from J, leaving 18 bases between. Written as DNA, the CDR3 is TGTGCCAGCAGGGACTGGGGTCATTACTCCGAGCAGTACTTC. Amino acids: CASRDWGHYSEQYF.

This sequence joins TRBV5-5 and TRBJ1-2, with TRBD1 matching 7 bases. Looked up from germline, CDR1 is SGHKS and CDR2 is YYEKEE (reference sequence). Trimming took 3 bases from V and 2 from J; bases not matched to a gene: 4. The CDR3 length is 14 residues. For the CDR3, the DNA is TGTGCCAGCAGCTCAAACAGGGGAAACTATGGCTACACCTTC. The encoded protein is CASSSNRGNYGYTF.